Shown below are 28 T cell receptor beta chains from a single sample sequenced in a study of T cell responses to AZD1222 COVID-19 vaccine. Here immunoSEQ multiplex PCR was the method, and the copy in TCRdb shows in-frame clones only, minus some. The sample carries around 130,000 clones, approximately 83% recorded once. This specimen was peripheral blood, taken on day 0 of AZD1222 vaccination. Receptor source: an adult in good health.

The chain joins TRBV6-2 or TRBV6-3 to TRBJ1-2; a weak D match, TRBD1 (5 bases). Trimming took 0 bases from V and 0 from J, leaving 8 bases between them. The CDR3 consists of 15 residues. The germline V gene encodes CDR1 MNHEY and CDR2 SVGEGT. In DNA form, the CDR3 reads TGTGCCAGCAGTTACTCGACAGAAGCTAACTATGGCTACACCTTC. This sequence encodes CASSYSTEANYGYTF.

In this sample, this clone turned up once. This chain links TRBV9 with TRBJ2-7; 8 nucleotides line up with TRBD1. The CDR3 spans 17 residues. J was trimmed by 0 bases and V by 0 bases; bases with no gene match: 8. The V gene's germline CDR1 is SGDLS and CDR2 YYNGEE. CDR3 region: CASSVGQGTRSSYEQYF. The CDR3 DNA reads TGTGCCAGCAGCGTAGGACAGGGGACGCGGAGCTCCTACGAGCAGTACTTC.

The J gene is TRBJ1-2, the V gene TRBV19; D remains unclear. CDR1 LNHDA and CDR2 SQIVND come from the germline V gene (reference sequence). This CDR3 is built from 13 residues. V was pared by 6 bases and J by 5 bases, with 13 bases between. DNA for the CDR3: TGTGCCAGTAGGCCGGGAGGAGCTTATGGCTACACCTTC. It specifies CASRPGGAYGYTF.

The rearrangement joins TRBV15 to TRBJ2-7, with D possibly TRBD2 on 6 matching bases. The germline V gene encodes CDR1 LNHNV and CDR2 YYDKDF (reference sequence). This CDR3 contains 14 residues. V was clipped by 5 bases and J by 4 bases, with 15 bases between them. CDR3 nucleotides: TGTGCCACCAGCGCCCGGAGGGGCTCTTACGAGCAGTACTTC. It translates to CATSARRGSYEQYF.

CDR3 sequence (DNA): TGTGCCAGCAGTGAGTTTTCAGGACAGGGCTATGGCTACACCTTC. Translated, it gives CASSEFSGQGYGYTF. The J gene is TRBJ1-2, the V gene TRBV6-4; TRBD1 matches 8 bases. After removal of 3 bases from V and 4 bases from J, the junction contained 7 bases not matched to a gene. This CDR3 region has 15 residues. Germline loops: CDR1 MRHNA, CDR2 SNTAGT.

The chain recombines TRBV5-4 with TRBJ2-3, with 10 bases lining up with TRBD1. CDR1 SGHNT and CDR2 YYREEE come from the germline V gene (reference sequence). V gave up 5 bases and J gave up 3 bases; unmatched junction bases: 12. This CDR3 region has 17 residues. This CDR3 reads CASRDGDRGSSTDTQYF. DNA of the CDR3: TGTGCCAGCAGGGACGGGGACAGGGGCTCATCTACAGATACGCAGTATTTT.

This sequence joins TRBV20-1 and TRBJ2-7, with D hard to call. The V and J ends lost 7 bases and 3 bases respectively, with 10 bases between them. CDR3 length: 11 amino acids. The germline V gene has CDR1 DFQATT and CDR2 SNEGSKA (reference sequence). CDR3: CSGTGLYEQYF. CDR3 nucleotide sequence: TGCAGTGGCACGGGCCTCTACGAGCAGTACTTC.

The gene calls are TRBV7-9 and TRBJ1-6; no definite D call. Trimming removed 5 bases at V and 0 bases at J, with 20 bases between. CDR1 SEHNR and CDR2 FQNEAQ come from the germline V gene (reference sequence). This CDR3 is built from 19 residues. This CDR3 is CASSLTGSRDSSYNSPLHF. The CDR3 DNA follows: TGTGCCAGCAGCCTAACCGGAAGCCGGGATAGCTCCTATAATTCACCCCTCCACTTT.

This rearrangement joins TRBV3-1 (or the pseudogene TRBV3-2) to TRBJ2-5, with a tentative D call TRBD2 (5 bases). V dropped 0 bases and J dropped 0 bases, with 8 bases sitting between them. Per germline, CDR1 LGHDT and CDR2 YNNKEL (reference sequence). The CDR3 consists of 15 residues. CDR3 sequence reads: CASSQEEEYQETQYF. The CDR3 nucleotides are TGTGCCAGCAGCCAAGAGGAGGAGTACCAAGAGACCCAGTACTTC.

This clone has only a few counts. V gene TRBV11-2 combines with J gene TRBJ2-3; no clear D. Germline-derived CDR1 and CDR2 are SGHAT and FQNNGV. This CDR3 is built from 12 residues. Trimming cost V 5 bases and J 5 bases, with 8 bases left between them. CDR3 sequence: CASSPMGDTQYF. In nucleotides, the CDR3 is TGTGCCAGCAGCCCGATGGGAGATACGCAGTATTTT. Complete variable domain (other parts from reference TRBV11-2 and TRBJ2-3): EAGVAQSPRYKIIEKRQSVAFWCNPISGHATLYWYQQILGQGPKLLIQFQNNGVVDDSQLPKDRFSAERLKGVDSTLKIQPAKLEDSAVYLCASSPMGDTQYFGPGTRLTVL.

V usage is TRBV11-2 and J usage is TRBJ1-1; no firm D call. Trimming shortened V by 2 bases and J by 2 bases, and 6 bases separated the two germline ends. The CDR3 is made up of 13 amino acids. The germline V gene encodes CDR1 SGHAT and CDR2 FQNNGV. Here the CDR3 reads CASSLPENTEAFF. CDR3 nucleotides: TGTGCCAGCAGCTTACCTGAAAACACTGAAGCTTTCTTT.

This clone was counted between two and nine times. The V call is TRBV27, the J call TRBJ2-1; 14 positions match TRBD2. After removal of 5 bases from V and 3 bases from J, the junction contained 6 bases not matched to a gene. Germline V gene sequence: CDR1 MNHEY, CDR2 SMNVEV (reference sequence). The CDR3 is made up of 17 amino acids. CDR3 in amino acids: CASSPRTSGRRYNEQFF. The CDR3 coding sequence is TGTGCCAGCAGTCCCCGGACTAGCGGGAGGCGCTACAATGAGCAGTTCTTC.

V usage is TRBV4-1 and J usage is TRBJ1-5; unclear D gene. CDR1 is MGHRA and CDR2 is YSYEKL in the germline V gene. V dropped 3 bases and J dropped 7 bases, with 13 bases sitting between them. This CDR3 has 14 amino acids. The chain's CDR3 is CASSQARFGQPQHF. DNA for the CDR3: TGCGCCAGCAGCCAGGCAAGGTTTGGCCAGCCCCAGCATTTT.

This clone came up once. The rearrangement uses TRBV7-6 and TRBJ1-4, with 7 bases matching TRBD1. The CDR3 spans 16 residues. CDR1 and CDR2 (germline): SGHVS, FNYEAQ. The V gene end was trimmed by 0 bases and the J gene end by 8 bases; junction bases not matched to a gene: 9. CDR3 sequence (DNA): TGTGCCAGCAGCTTAGCGCACCTAGGGGGCGAGGAAAAACTGTTTTTT. It codes for CASSLAHLGGEEKLFF.

This clone was recorded many times. The chain joins TRBV28 to TRBJ1-1; D gene uncertain. Per germline, CDR1 MDHEN and CDR2 SYDVKM. The CDR3 is 15 amino acids. With 8 bases removed from V and 4 bases from J, the gap between germline ends came to 20 bases. CDR3 loop: CASLGAGTRVTEAFF. CDR3 nucleotides: TGTGCCAGCTTAGGAGCCGGCACCCGGGTCACTGAAGCTTTCTTT.

The rearrangement uses TRBV7-8 and TRBJ2-5, with 12 bases fitting TRBD2. The junction had 7 bases not matched to a gene; V was cut back by 5 bases and J by 3 bases. Germline CDR1 is SGHVS and CDR2 is FQNEAQ. This CDR3 is built from 16 residues. The CDR3 loop reads CASSLQTSGGKETQYF. CDR3 sequence (DNA): TGTGCCAGCAGCCTCCAGACTAGCGGGGGTAAAGAGACCCAGTACTTC.

This clone occurred once. The chain is built from TRBV6-2 or TRBV6-3 and TRBJ1-5, with D perhaps matching TRBD1 (5 bases). In germline, CDR1 is MNHEY, CDR2 SVGEGT. Trimming removed 2 bases from V and 6 bases from J, with 14 bases in between. The CDR3 has 15 amino acids. CDR3 in amino acids: CASSYLIQGLQPQHF. The CDR3 DNA sequence: TGTGCCAGCAGTTACCTAATTCAGGGTCTTCAGCCCCAGCATTTT.

The chain links TRBV2 to TRBJ2-7, with 8 nucleotides matching TRBD2. Germline V gives CDR1 SNHLY, CDR2 FYNNEI. This CDR3 contains 13 residues. V was clipped by 5 bases and J by 3 bases; unmatched bases: 3. CDR3 nucleotide sequence: TGTGCCAGCAGTAGCGGGAGCAACTACGAGCAGTACTTC. Translating gives CASSSGSNYEQYF.

CDR3 region: CASSRPFTEQYF. The CDR3 DNA is TGTGCCAGCAGTAGACCATTTACGGAGCAGTACTTC. This rearrangement joins TRBV2 to TRBJ2-7; D not certain. The CDR3 is made up of 12 amino acids. V gave up 5 bases and J gave up 7 bases, with 12 bases separating them. Germline CDR1 and CDR2: SNHLY and FYNNEI.

The chain couples TRBV5-6 to TRBJ1-2; D gene uncertain. This CDR3 comprises 13 residues. V lost 4 bases, J lost 2 bases, and 9 bases lay in between. Germline V gene sequence: CDR1 SGHDT, CDR2 YYEEEE. The CDR3 region has the DNA TGTGCCAGCAGCACGGAACAGAACTATGGCTACACCTTC. This sequence encodes CASSTEQNYGYTF.

This chain uses TRBV3-1 (or the pseudogene TRBV3-2) with TRBJ1-1, with D unresolved. This CDR3 comprises 14 residues. Germline CDR1 reads LGHDT; CDR2 reads YNNKEL (reference sequence). Trimming removed 1 base at V and 5 bases at J, with 11 bases between. This CDR3 reads CASSQVRVSTEAFF. The CDR3 DNA reads TGTGCCAGCAGCCAAGTCCGGGTTTCGACTGAAGCTTTCTTT.

The rearrangement joins TRBV15 to TRBJ2-2, with 8 bases identical to TRBD1. The length of the CDR3 is 14 residues. Germline CDR1 LNHNV, CDR2 YYDKDF (reference sequence). The trim removed 3 bases at V and 5 bases at J, leaving 2 bases unmatched. The CDR3, as DNA: TGTGCCACCAGCAGTTGGACAGGGACCGGGGAGCTGTTTTTT. It codes for CATSSWTGTGELFF. The variable domain in full, completed from reference TRBV15 and TRBJ2-2, reads DAMVIQNPRYQVTQFGKPVTLSCSQTLNHNVMYWYQQKSSQAPKLLFHYYDKDFNNEADTPDNFQSRRPNTSFCFLDIRSPGLGDTAMYLCATSSWTGTGELFFGEGSRLTVL.

The rearrangement links TRBV5-1 to TRBJ1-3; D uncertain. V was clipped by 1 base and J by 2 bases, with 10 bases between them. Per the germline V gene, CDR1 is SGHRS and CDR2 is YFSETQ. The CDR3 is 15 amino acids. The CDR3 loop is CASSLSSVTGNTIYF. The CDR3 DNA is TGCGCCAGCAGCTTGAGTTCAGTAACTGGAAACACCATATATTTT.

The chain uses TRBV5-1 and TRBJ2-5, with 8 bases fitting TRBD2. V lost 3 bases, J lost 6 bases, and 10 bases stayed unmatched. The CDR3 spans 15 residues. Germline V CDR1 and CDR2: SGHRS, YFSETQ. The CDR3 DNA reads as TGCGCCAGCAGCTCTCAGGCGGGGGGTAAACAGACCCAGTACTTC. It is translated as CASSSQAGGKQTQYF.

This chain joins TRBV11-3 and TRBJ2-3; 7 bases are a match to TRBD2. This CDR3 is 15 amino acids long. V gave up 3 bases and J gave up 0 bases; unmatched junction bases: 3. From germline, CDR1 is SGHNT and CDR2 YENEEA. DNA of the CDR3: TGTGCCAGCAGCTTTTTTAGCGGGAGCACAGATACGCAGTATTTT. This translates into CASSFFSGSTDTQYF. Full variable domain (rest looked up from reference TRBV11-3 and TRBJ2-3): EAGVVQSPRYKIIEKKQPVAFWCNPISGHNTLYWYLQNLGQGPELLIRYENEEAVDDSQLPKDRFSAERLKGVDSTLKIQPAELGDSAVYLCASSFFSGSTDTQYFGPGTRLTVL.

The V call is TRBV3-1 (or the pseudogene TRBV3-2), the J call TRBJ1-2; a weak D match, TRBD1 (5 bases). CDR3 length: 12 residues. V was cut by 1 base and J by 8 bases, with 8 bases left in between. Germline V gene lookup returns CDR1 LGHDT and CDR2 YNNKEL (reference sequence). The CDR3 region has the DNA TGTGCCAGCAGCCAAGTGGACATCGGCTACACCTTC. This sequence encodes CASSQVDIGYTF.

The chain carries TRBV29-1 and TRBJ1-2, with unresolved D. The germline V gene encodes CDR1 SQVTM and CDR2 ANQGSEA. The CDR3 runs 11 residues. V was pared by 6 bases and J by 8 bases, with 13 bases between. CDR3 protein: CSVPSHGGYTF. CDR3 sequence (DNA): TGCAGCGTGCCATCTCACGGGGGCTACACCTTC.

This rearrangement joins TRBV4-3 to TRBJ1-5, with D perhaps matching TRBD1 (5 bases). The CDR3 covers 15 residues. V was clipped by 4 bases and J by 3 bases, with 13 bases between them. The germline V gene encodes CDR1 LGHNA and CDR2 YSLEER. The CDR3: CASSRDWGDNQPQHF. The CDR3 coding sequence is TGCGCCAGCAGCCGGGATTGGGGGGACAATCAGCCCCAGCATTTT.